This TCR beta chain was observed in a study of shared clonotypes between healthy human individuals. Sequenced by immunoSEQ multiplex PCR; TCRdb stores in-frame clones only, minus some. The sample has over a million clones, about 84% seen once. In this sample, this clone turned up a few times. V shed 2 bases and J shed 4 bases, with 11 bases lying between them. Germline loops: CDR1 MDHEN, CDR2 SYDVKM. This CDR3 has 14 amino acids. The chain links TRBV28 to TRBJ1-2, with D unclear. The origin of this receptor is a man in his late teens or twenties in good health. Some clones in this sample may be carry-over from other donors' samples. Sequenced sample: memory CD4+ T cells from PBMCs. Stated subset: CD45RA-negative fraction. CDR3 bases: TGTGCCAGCAGTTTAAACAACGCTGGCTATGGCTACACCTTC. The encoded protein is CASSLNNAGYGYTF.